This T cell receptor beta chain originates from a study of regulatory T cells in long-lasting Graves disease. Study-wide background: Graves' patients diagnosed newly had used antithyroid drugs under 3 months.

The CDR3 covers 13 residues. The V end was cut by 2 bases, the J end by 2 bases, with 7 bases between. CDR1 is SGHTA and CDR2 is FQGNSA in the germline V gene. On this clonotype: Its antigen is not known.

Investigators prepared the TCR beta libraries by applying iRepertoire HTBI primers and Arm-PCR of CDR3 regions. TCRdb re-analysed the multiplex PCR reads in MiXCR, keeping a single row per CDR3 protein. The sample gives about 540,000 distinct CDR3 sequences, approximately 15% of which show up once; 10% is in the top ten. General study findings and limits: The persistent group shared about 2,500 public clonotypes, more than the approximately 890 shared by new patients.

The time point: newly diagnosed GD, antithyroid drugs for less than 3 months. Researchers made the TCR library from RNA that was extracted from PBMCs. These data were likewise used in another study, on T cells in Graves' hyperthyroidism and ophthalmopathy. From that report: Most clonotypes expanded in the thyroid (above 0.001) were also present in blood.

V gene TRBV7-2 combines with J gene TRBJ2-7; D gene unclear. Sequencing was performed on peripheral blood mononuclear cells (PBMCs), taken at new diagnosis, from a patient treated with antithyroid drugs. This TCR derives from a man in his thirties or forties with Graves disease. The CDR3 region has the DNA TGTGCCAGCAGCTTACCCGACACCTACGAGCAGTACTTC. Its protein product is CASSLPDTYEQYF.